The 15 T cell receptor beta chains below all came from one sample that was sequenced in a study of T-cell reconstitution after alpha-beta-depleted transplantation in children. Preparation of the TCRbeta library was carried out with unique molecular identifiers. Via MiXCR, TCRdb re-called the PCR reads, giving one row per CDR3 protein. The profile shows around 450,000 distinct CDR3 sequences, roughly 44% of them singletons. The specimen was PBMCs, collected before TCRalphabeta/CD19-depleted stem cell transplant. These receptors were obtained from a girl aged 2 to 9 with aplastic anemia, due to receive a stem cell transplant.

The table lists this clonotype with a few counts. The V and J genes are TRBV11-1 and TRBJ2-3; 9 bases line up with TRBD2. After removal of 5 bases from V and 6 bases from J, the junction contained 21 bases not matched to a gene. The germline V gene encodes CDR1 SGHAT and CDR2 FQDESV (reference sequence). The CDR3 contains 19 residues. The CDR3 region has the DNA TGTGCCAGCAGCCCCCCTTTGTCAGCGGGGGGACGCAGGGCGGATACGCAGTATTTT. This codes for CASSPPLSAGGRRADTQYF.

The table lists this clonotype with a few counts. The J gene is TRBJ2-7, the V gene TRBV5-1, with TRBD2 identical over 12 bases. The V segment lost 3 bases and the J segment 4 bases; nucleotides outside the gene matches: 2. CDR1 and CDR2 from the germline V gene are SGHRS and YFSETQ. CDR3 size: 14 residues. CDR3 region: CASSSTSGRYEQYF. CDR3 in DNA: TGCGCCAGCAGCTCGACTAGCGGGAGATACGAGCAGTACTTC.

The rearrangement links TRBV19 to TRBJ2-1; 12 nucleotides agree with TRBD2. Trimming at V came to 4 bases and at J to 5 bases, leaving 6 bases not matched to a gene. CDR3 length: 16 residues. Germline values: CDR1 LNHDA, CDR2 SQIVND (reference sequence). CDR3 region: CASSTRPSGRDNEQFF. DNA of the CDR3: TGTGCCAGTAGTACGAGGCCTAGCGGGAGGGACAATGAGCAGTTCTTC.

There are many counts of this clonotype. This chain connects TRBV25-1 to TRBJ2-5; D possibly uses TRBD1 or TRBD2 (5 bases each). CDR1 and CDR2 (germline): MGHDK, SYGVNS. This CDR3 contains 16 residues. The V and J ends lost 9 bases and 2 bases respectively, with 22 bases between them. The CDR3 loop is CASNRPSERGQETQYF. The CDR3 nucleotides read TGTGCCAGTAACCGACCTTCGGAGAGGGGACAAGAGACCCAGTACTTC.

The rearrangement uses TRBV19 and TRBJ1-5; D is ambiguous. Germline loops: CDR1 LNHDA, CDR2 SQIVND (reference sequence). This CDR3 region has 17 residues. V shed 8 bases and J shed 0 bases, with 20 bases lying between them. Here the CDR3 reads CASAPYGNVNSNQPQHF. The DNA of the CDR3 is TGTGCCAGTGCACCCTATGGTAACGTTAATAGCAATCAGCCCCAGCATTTT.

The chain carries TRBV12-3 or TRBV12-4 and TRBJ2-2; TRBD2 aligns across 8 bases. Trimming at V came to 5 bases and at J to 4 bases, leaving 6 bases not matched to a gene. The CDR3 extends over 15 amino acids. CDR3 sequence: CASSPGLVSTGELFF. CDR3 bases: TGTGCCAGCAGTCCGGGACTAGTTAGCACCGGGGAGCTGTTTTTT.

V gene TRBV20-1 combines with J gene TRBJ1-2; the D gene is possibly TRBD1 (6 bases). V shed 3 bases and J shed 2 bases, with 13 bases lying between them. Germline V gene data show CDR1 as DFQATT and CDR2 as SNEGSKA (reference sequence). This CDR3 region has 14 residues. CDR3: CSARAGASNYGYTF. Written as DNA, the CDR3 is TGCAGTGCTAGGGCAGGGGCATCCAACTATGGCTACACCTTC.

This rearrangement joins TRBV9 to TRBJ2-7; 7 bases agree with TRBD2. The CDR3 loop spans 15 amino acids. Germline V gene sequence: CDR1 SGDLS, CDR2 YYNGEE. The V segment lost 0 bases and the J segment 7 bases; nucleotides outside the gene matches: 10. Here the CDR3 DNA reads TGTGCCAGCAGCGTAGACCTAGCGGCCCCTTGGGAGCAGTACTTC. Encoded protein: CASSVDLAAPWEQYF.

The chain carries TRBV20-1 and TRBJ1-1, with TRBD1 as a possible D gene (5 bases). The V gene lost 0 bases and the J gene lost 1 base, with 12 bases spanning the gap. CDR3 size: 15 residues. Germline loops: CDR1 DFQATT, CDR2 SNEGSKA (reference sequence). Here the CDR3 DNA reads TGCAGTGCTAGAGATACGAGGCAGGGGAACACTGAAGCTTTCTTT. Translation: CSARDTRQGNTEAFF.

In this sample, this clonotype turned up a few times. The junction shows a germline mismatch at one end, possibly a read error. The V and J genes are TRBV20-1 and TRBJ1-5; maybe TRBD1 (6 bases). There are 13 residues in the CDR3. In germline, CDR1 is DFQATT, CDR2 SNEGSKA (reference sequence). The CDR3 here is CSARDSPNRPQHF. The CDR3 DNA is TGCAGTGCTAGGGACAGTCCTAATCGGCCCCAGCATTTT.

The chain combines TRBV5-1 with TRBJ2-1; possible D gene TRBD2, 6 bases. The germline V and J ends were trimmed by 6 bases and 4 bases, with 14 bases remaining between them. Germline lookup yields CDR1 SGHRS and CDR2 YFSETQ. The CDR3 is 14 residues long. The CDR3 bases are TGCGCCAGCAATCCCCTTAGCGGTTACAATGAGCAGTTCTTC. Residues: CASNPLSGYNEQFF. The variable domain in full, completed from reference TRBV5-1 and TRBJ2-1, reads KAGVTQTPRYLIKTRGQQVTLSCSPISGHRSVSWYQQTPGQGLQFLFEYFSETQRNKGNFPGRFSGRQFSNSRSEMNVSTLELGDSALYLCASNPLSGYNEQFFGPGTRLTVL.

This clonotype showed up just a few times. A junction boundary mismatches the germline segment, possibly from a read error. V and J are TRBV7-2 and TRBJ1-5, with D perhaps matching TRBD1 (5 bases). Germline V gene sequence: CDR1 SGHTA, CDR2 FQGNSA. The CDR3 sequence is 15 residues long. CDR3 sequence reads: CVSSLVGLSNQPQHF. DNA of the CDR3: TGTGTCAGCAGCTTAGTGGGACTTAGCAATCAGCCCCAGCATTTT.

The chain has TRBV6-1 and TRBJ2-1; the D gene is possibly TRBD2 (6 bases). The ends were cut back, 0 bases at V and 1 base at J, with 13 bases in the middle. The CDR3 spans 17 residues. CDR1 and CDR2 (germline): MNHNS, SASEGT. The CDR3 coding sequence is TGTGCCAGCAGTGAAGCTCGTGGGCGGGGATCCTACAATGAGCAGTTCTTC. It yields the protein CASSEARGRGSYNEQFF.

This clonotype was observed a single time. The chain couples TRBV5-1 to TRBJ2-3, with D possibly TRBD2 on 6 matching bases. Germline V gene data show CDR1 as SGHRS and CDR2 as YFSETQ. This CDR3 region has 17 residues. V was trimmed by 4 bases and J by 3 bases, leaving 21 bases between them. The CDR3 region is CASSELSGGAPTDTQYF. The CDR3 region has the DNA TGCGCCAGCAGCGAGCTGTCGGGCGGGGCTCCAACAGATACGCAGTATTTT.

The chain joins TRBV7-2 to TRBJ2-2; D gene uncertain. Germline-derived CDR1 and CDR2 are SGHTA and FQGNSA. V was trimmed by 1 base and J by 3 bases, leaving 9 bases between them. CDR3 length: 15 residues. CDR3 loop: CASSLDGGYTGELFF. Here the CDR3 DNA reads TGTGCCAGCAGCTTAGACGGCGGCTACACCGGGGAGCTGTTTTTT.